This TCR beta chain was profiled in a study of blood T cell repertoires in COVID-19. CDR1 and CDR2 from the germline V gene are SGHRS and YFSETQ. This CDR3 comprises 16 residues. The trim removed 2 bases at V and 1 base at J, leaving 5 bases unmatched. Profiled with immunoSEQ multiplex PCR; TCRdb holds only in-frame clones, not every one. The sample carries around 60,000 clones, roughly nine tenths recorded once. The sequence came from a man between 60 and 75 years old with acute or convalescent COVID-19. The sample consisted of peripheral blood. The genes are TRBV5-1 and TRBJ1-5, with TRBD1 matching 8 bases. The CDR3 nucleotides read TGCGCCAGCAGCTTAGGACAGGGTGGAAGCAATCAGCCCCAGCATTTT. Translated, it gives CASSLGQGGSNQPQHF.